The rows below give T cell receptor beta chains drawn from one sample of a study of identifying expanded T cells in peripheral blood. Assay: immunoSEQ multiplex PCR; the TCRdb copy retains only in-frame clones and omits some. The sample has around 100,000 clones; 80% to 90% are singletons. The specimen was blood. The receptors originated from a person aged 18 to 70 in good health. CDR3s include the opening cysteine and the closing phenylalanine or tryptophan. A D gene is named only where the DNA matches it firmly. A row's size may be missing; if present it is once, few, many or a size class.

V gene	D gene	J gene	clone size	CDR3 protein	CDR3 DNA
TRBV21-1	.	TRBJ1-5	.	CASSKVDGKRQWGSQPQHF	TGTGCCAGCAGCAAAGTCGATGGAAAAAGACAGTGGGGATCTCAGCCCCAGCATTTT
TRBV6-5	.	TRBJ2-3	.	CASRSSGTDTQYF	TGTGCCAGCCGGTCTAGCGGCACAGATACGCAGTATTTT
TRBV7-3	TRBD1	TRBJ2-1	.	CASSKEGTGGYNEQFF	TGTGCCAGCAGCAAAGAGGGGACAGGGGGCTACAATGAGCAGTTCTTC
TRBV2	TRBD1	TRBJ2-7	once	CASSRNQGAQQYF	TGTGCCAGCAGTCGGAATCAGGGGGCGCAGCAGTACTTC
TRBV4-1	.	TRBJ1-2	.	CASSQERGGYTF	TGCGCCAGCAGCCAAGAGCGGGGTGGCTACACCTTC
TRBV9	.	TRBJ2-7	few	CASSVGGGSTYEQYF	TGTGCCAGCAGCGTAGGTGGGGGGTCAACCTACGAGCAGTACTTC
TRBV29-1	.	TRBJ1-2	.	CSTMGGEDYGYTF	TGCAGCACCATGGGGGGGGAGGACTATGGCTACACCTTC
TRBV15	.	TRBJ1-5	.	CATSRDRGNQPQHF	TGTGCCACCAGCAGGGACAGAGGCAATCAGCCCCAGCATTTT
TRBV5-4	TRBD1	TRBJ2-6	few	CASSLLGQGTPGANVLTF	TGTGCCAGCAGCTTGCTAGGACAGGGGACTCCTGGGGCCAACGTCCTGACTTTC
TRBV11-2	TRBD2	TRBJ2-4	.	CASSRLTGGTQKNIQYF	TGTGCCAGCAGCCGATTAACGGGGGGTACCCAAAAAAACATTCAGTACTTC
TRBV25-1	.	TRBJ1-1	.	CASSEKWGTSEAFF	TGTGCCAGCAGTGAAAAATGGGGGACCTCTGAAGCTTTCTTT
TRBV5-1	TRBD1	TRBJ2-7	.	CASSLTGTGTYEQYF	TGCGCCAGCAGCTTGACAGGGACAGGGACCTACGAGCAGTACTTC
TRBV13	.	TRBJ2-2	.	CASSSMGGSGELFF	TGTGCCAGCAGCTCGATGGGTGGATCCGGGGAGCTGTTTTTT
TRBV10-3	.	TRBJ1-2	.	CAISESRQGTLRGYTF	TGTGCCATCAGTGAGTCGAGGCAGGGAACATTGAGAGGCTACACCTTC
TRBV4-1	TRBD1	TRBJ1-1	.	CASSQVGTGKNTEAFF	TGCGCCAGCAGCCAAGTTGGGACAGGGAAGAACACTGAAGCTTTCTTT
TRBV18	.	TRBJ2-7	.	CASSSGVGNEQYF	TGTGCCAGCTCGTCTGGGGTTGGGAACGAGCAGTACTTC
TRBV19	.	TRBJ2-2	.	CASSASRGAGELFF	TGTGCCAGTAGTGCGTCACGGGGAGCCGGGGAGCTGTTTTTT
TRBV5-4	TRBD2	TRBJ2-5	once	CASSFTSGGTQETQYF	TGTGCCAGCAGCTTTACTAGCGGGGGGACGCAAGAGACCCAGTACTTC
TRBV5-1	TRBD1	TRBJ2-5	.	CASSSAGTGGETQYF	TGCGCCAGCAGCAGTGCCGGGACAGGGGGCGAGACCCAGTACTTC
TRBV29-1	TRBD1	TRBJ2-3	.	CSVRDRGSTDTQYF	TGCAGCGTTAGGGACAGGGGGAGCACAGATACGCAGTATTTT
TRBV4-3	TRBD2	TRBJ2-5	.	CASSKRLAGVRAAQYF	TGCGCCAGCAGCAAACGACTAGCGGGAGTGCGGGCGGCCCAGTACTTC